The 4 T cell receptor beta chains presented below share a single source sample, sequenced in a study of blood T cell repertoires in COVID-19. Generated by immunoSEQ multiplex PCR, the TCRdb table keeps only in-frame clones and is missing some. The profile shows about 230,000 clones, about 90% of them singletons. The specimen sequenced was PBMCs or T cells enriched from blood (not recorded which). Receptors originate from a woman aged 25 to 39 with acute COVID-19.

This clone was counted only a few times. V usage is TRBV27 and J usage is TRBJ1-2, with D possibly being TRBD1 (6 bases). The CDR3 contains 13 residues. Germline V gene sequence: CDR1 MNHEY, CDR2 SMNVEV (reference sequence). Trimming cost V 5 bases and J 8 bases, with 15 bases left between them. The DNA of the CDR3 is TGTGCCAGCAGTGAATCAGGGGCTGGGGGCTACACCTTC. The encoded protein is CASSESGAGGYTF.

The gene calls are TRBV3-1 (or the pseudogene TRBV3-2) and TRBJ1-2; tentatively, D is TRBD1 (5 bases). The CDR3 is 15 residues long. The germline V gene encodes CDR1 LGHDT and CDR2 YNNKEL (reference sequence). Trimming took 0 bases from V and 7 from J, leaving 15 bases between them. CDR3 loop: CASSQEGAVGVGYTF. As DNA, the CDR3 is TGTGCCAGCAGCCAAGAAGGGGCCGTTGGAGTTGGCTACACCTTC.

The V call is TRBV12-5, the J call TRBJ2-1; tentatively, D is TRBD1 (6 bases). Trimming removed 7 bases at V and 2 bases at J, with 12 bases between. This CDR3 has 14 amino acids. Germline CDR1 reads LGHNT; CDR2 reads FRNRAP. CDR3 region: CASVKDSAYNEQFF. Written as DNA, the CDR3 is TGTGCTAGTGTTAAGGACAGTGCCTACAATGAGCAGTTCTTC.

The rearrangement joins TRBV12-5 to TRBJ2-2; 10 bases are a match to TRBD1. V lost 3 bases and J lost 3; bases outside the gene matches: 4. The CDR3 runs to 16 residues. CDR1 is LGHNT and CDR2 is FRNRAP in the germline V gene. The CDR3 loop is CASGLGTGAYTGELFF. Here the CDR3 DNA reads TGTGCTAGTGGTTTAGGGACAGGGGCGTACACCGGGGAGCTGTTTTTT.